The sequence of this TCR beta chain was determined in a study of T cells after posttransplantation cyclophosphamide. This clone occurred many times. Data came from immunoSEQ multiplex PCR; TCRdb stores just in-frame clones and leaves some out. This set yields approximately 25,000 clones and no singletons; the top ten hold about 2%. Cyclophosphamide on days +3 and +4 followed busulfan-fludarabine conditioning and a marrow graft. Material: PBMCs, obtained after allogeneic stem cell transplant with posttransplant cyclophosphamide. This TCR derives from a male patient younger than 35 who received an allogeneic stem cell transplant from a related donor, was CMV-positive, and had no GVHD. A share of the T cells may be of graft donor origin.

The CDR3 sequence is CSTGHNTDTQYF. The CDR3 bases are TGCAGCACTGGACACAACACAGATACGCAGTATTTT. The chain combines TRBV29-1 with TRBJ2-3, with D possibly matching TRBD1 (5 bases). Germline CDR1 and CDR2: SQVTM and ANQGSEA. The CDR3 spans 12 residues. Trimming left V 8 bases short and J 2 bases short, with 11 bases between.